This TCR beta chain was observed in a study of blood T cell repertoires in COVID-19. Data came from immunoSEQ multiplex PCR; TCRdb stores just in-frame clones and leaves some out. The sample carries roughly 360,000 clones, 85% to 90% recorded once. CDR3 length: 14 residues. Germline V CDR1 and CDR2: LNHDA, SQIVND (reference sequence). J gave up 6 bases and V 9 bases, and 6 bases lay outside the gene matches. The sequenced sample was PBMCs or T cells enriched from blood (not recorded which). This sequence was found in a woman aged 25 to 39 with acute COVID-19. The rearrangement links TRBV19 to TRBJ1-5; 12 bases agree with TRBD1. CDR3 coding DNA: TGTGCCAGCCACGGGACAGGGGGCTTTCAGCCCCAGCATTTT. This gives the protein CASHGTGGFQPQHF. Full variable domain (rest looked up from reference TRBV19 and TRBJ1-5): DGGITQSPKYLFRKEGQNVTLSCEQNLNHDAMYWYRQDPGQGLRLIYYSQIVNDFQKGDIAEGYSVSREKKESFPLTVTSAQKNPTAFYLCASHGTGGFQPQHFGDGTRLSIL.